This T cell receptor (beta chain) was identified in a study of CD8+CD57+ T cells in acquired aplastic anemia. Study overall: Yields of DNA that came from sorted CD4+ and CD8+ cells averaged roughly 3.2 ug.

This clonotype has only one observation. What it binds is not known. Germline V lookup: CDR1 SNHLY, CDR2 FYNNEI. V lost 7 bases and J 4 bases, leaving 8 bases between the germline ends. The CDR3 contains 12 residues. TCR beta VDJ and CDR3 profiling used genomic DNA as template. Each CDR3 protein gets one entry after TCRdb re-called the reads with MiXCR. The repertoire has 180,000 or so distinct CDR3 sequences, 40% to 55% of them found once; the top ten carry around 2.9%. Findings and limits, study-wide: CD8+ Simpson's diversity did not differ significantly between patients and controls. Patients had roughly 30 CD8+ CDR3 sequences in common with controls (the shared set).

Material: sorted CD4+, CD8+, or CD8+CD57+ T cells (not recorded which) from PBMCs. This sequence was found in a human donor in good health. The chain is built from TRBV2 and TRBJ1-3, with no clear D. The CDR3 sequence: CASKVSGNTIYF. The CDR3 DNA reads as TGTGCCAGCAAGGTCTCCGGAAACACCATATATTTT. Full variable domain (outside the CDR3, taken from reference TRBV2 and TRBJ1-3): EPEVTQTPSHQVTQMGQEVILRCVPISNHLYFYWYRQILGQKVEFLVSFYNNEISEKSEIFDDQFSVERPDGSNFTLKIRSTKLEDSAMYFCASKVSGNTIYFGEGSWLTVV.